This T cell receptor beta chain is from a study of shared clonotypes between healthy human individuals. Overall study: For every donor, three CD4 naive, three CD4 memory, two CD8 naive and one CD8 memory plates were used.

Sequencing used immunoSEQ multiplex PCR; TCRdb keeps in-frame clones, though not all of them. The sample includes around 2.1 million clones, about 92% of them seen just once. The CDR3 covers 14 residues. Between the trimmed V and J ends, which lost 5 bases and 2 bases, there was a span of 10 bases. Germline assignment: CDR1 LNHDA and CDR2 SQIVND (reference sequence). CD45RO-negative CD8 cells positively selected for CCR7 made up the naive population, which excluded terminally differentiated effector memory CD45RA+ cells. The chain joins TRBV19 to TRBJ2-1; possibly TRBD1 or TRBD2 for D (5 bases each). The sequence derives from a young man in good health. Some clones in this sample may be carry-over from other donors' samples. Sequenced: naive CD8+ T cells from PBMCs. In DNA, the CDR3 is TGTGCCAGTAGTTCCCGGGACGCCTACAATGAGCAGTTCTTC. Translation: CASSSRDAYNEQFF.